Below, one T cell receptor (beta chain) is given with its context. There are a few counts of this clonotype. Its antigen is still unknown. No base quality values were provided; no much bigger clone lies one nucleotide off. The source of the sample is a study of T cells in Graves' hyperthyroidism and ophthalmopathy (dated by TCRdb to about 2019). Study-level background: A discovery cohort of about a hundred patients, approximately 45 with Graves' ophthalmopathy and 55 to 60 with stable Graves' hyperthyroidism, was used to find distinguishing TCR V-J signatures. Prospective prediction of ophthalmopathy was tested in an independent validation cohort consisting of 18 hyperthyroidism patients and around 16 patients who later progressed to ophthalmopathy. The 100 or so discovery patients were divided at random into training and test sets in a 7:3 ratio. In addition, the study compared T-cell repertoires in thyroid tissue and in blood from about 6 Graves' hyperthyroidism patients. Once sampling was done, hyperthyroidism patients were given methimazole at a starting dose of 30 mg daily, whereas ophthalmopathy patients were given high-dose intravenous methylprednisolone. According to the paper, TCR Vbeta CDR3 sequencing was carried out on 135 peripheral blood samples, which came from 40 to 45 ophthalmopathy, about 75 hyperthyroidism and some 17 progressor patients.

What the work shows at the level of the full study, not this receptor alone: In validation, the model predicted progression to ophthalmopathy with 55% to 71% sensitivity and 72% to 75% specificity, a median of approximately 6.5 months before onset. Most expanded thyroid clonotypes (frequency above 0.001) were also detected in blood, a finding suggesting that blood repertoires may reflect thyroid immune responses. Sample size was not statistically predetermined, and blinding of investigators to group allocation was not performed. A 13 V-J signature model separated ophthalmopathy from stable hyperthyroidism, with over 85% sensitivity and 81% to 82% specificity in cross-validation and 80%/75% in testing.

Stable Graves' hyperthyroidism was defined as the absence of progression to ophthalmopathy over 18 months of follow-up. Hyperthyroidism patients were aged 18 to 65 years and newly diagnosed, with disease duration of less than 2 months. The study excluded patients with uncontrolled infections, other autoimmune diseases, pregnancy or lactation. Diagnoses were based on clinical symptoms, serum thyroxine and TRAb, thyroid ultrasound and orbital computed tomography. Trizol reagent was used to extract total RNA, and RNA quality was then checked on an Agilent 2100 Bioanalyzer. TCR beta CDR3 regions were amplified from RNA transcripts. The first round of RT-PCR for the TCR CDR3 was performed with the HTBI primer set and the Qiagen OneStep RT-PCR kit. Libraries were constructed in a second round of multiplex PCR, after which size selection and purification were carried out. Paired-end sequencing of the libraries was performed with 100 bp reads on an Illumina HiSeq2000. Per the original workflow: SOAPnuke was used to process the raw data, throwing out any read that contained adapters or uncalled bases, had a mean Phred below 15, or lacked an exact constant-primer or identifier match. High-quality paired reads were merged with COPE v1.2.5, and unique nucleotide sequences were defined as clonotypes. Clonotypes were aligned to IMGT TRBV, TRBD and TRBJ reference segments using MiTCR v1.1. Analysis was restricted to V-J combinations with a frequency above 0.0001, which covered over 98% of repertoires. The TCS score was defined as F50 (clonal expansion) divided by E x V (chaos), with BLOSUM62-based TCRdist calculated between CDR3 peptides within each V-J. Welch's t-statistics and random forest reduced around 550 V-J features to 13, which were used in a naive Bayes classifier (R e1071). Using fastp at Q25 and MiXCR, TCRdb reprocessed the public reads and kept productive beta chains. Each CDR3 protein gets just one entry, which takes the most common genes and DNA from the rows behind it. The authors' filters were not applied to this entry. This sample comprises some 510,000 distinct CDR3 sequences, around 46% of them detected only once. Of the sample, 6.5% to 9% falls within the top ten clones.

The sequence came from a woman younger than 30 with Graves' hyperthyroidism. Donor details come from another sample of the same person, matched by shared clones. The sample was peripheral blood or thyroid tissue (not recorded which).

The CDR3 protein sequence reads: CASTYNTEAFF. In nucleotide form, the sequence is TGTGCCAGTACCTACAACACTGAAGCTTTCTTT. The chain joins TRBV19 to TRBJ1-1, with the D gene call left open. Relative to germline, V is 7 bases shorter and J is 2 bases shorter, with 5 bases between their ends. According to the germline V gene (reference sequence), CDR1 reads LNHDA and CDR2 reads SQIVND. The CDR3, cysteine through phenylalanine, is 11 amino acids long. This entry keeps only the CDR3 DNA: 33 bases, framed from base 1.